This T cell receptor beta chain derives from a study of CD8 T cell repertoires and HIV-1 epitope variants. Data came from immunoSEQ multiplex PCR; TCRdb stores just in-frame clones and leaves some out. Found here are thousands of clones, about 65% of them singletons; the top ten hold about 37%. The junction had 3 bases not matched to a gene; V was cut back by 2 bases and J by 4 bases. Per the germline V gene, CDR1 is MNHEY and CDR2 is SVGAGI. The CDR3 is 14 residues long. Concerning this clone itself: Its matching antigen is unknown.

The specimen was cultured CD8+ T cells derived from PBMCs. This TCR was recovered from a male donor with HIV. The rearrangement joins TRBV6-5 to TRBJ2-7, with 9 bases identical to TRBD1. CDR3 nucleotides: TGTGCCAGCAGTTACACAGGGGGCGAATACGAGCAGTACTTC. It codes for CASSYTGGEYEQYF.